A selection of T cell receptor beta chains follows, all from one sample in a study of CD8 T cells in ankylosing spondylitis. TCRdb processed the 5' RACE reads anew with MiXCR; each CDR3 protein has one entry. The sample contains 200,000 to 250,000 distinct CDR3 sequences, roughly 25% of which appear only once. Sequenced input: blood, either unsorted or a sorted T cell fraction (not recorded which). The receptors were gathered from a male donor with ankylosing spondylitis or in good health (not recorded which). CDR3s include the opening cysteine and the closing phenylalanine or tryptophan. Each record gives: V gene, clone size, CDR3 protein. Clone size is shown for a subset of rows, as once, few, many or a class of expanded clone.

>TRBV7-9|-
CASSSPVRYEQYF
>TRBV7-2|many
CASSSQAYEQYF
>TRBV12-3/TRBV12-4|-
CASSQGASAARAELFF
>TRBV6-1|-
CASRSGGTNEKLFF
>TRBV20-1|few
CSASEGGLTGELFF
>TRBV28|-
CASSRSYSYNEQFF
>TRBV20-1|-
CSAETGGGNEQFF
>TRBV20-1|many
CSASPGLAPLQETQYF
>TRBV13|many
CASSWLKQVSYNEQFF
>TRBV7-7|many
CASSSGPAGADTQYF
>TRBV20-1|-
CSASFGGVAKNIQYF
>TRBV29-1|-
CSVVLRIYEQYF
>TRBV20-1|-
CSARDRTREDYGYTF
>TRBV20-1|-
CSAKAAGHILIHEQYF
>TRBV7-9|many
CASSFPGGGRINEQYF
>TRBV20-1|-
CSAARGGGYSNQPQHF
>TRBV9|many
CASSSPLRDRENIQYF
>TRBV20-1|many
CSALPLGALNEQFF
>TRBV6-1|many
CASSPQGASYGYTF
>TRBV29-1|-
CSVEDPDLDGYTF
>TRBV2|-
CASSYRGTKQFF
>TRBV12-3/TRBV12-4|-
CASSLTGDSQPQHF
>TRBV29-1|-
CSVEGISGKGTDTQYF
>TRBV7-9|many
CASRSDPYNSPLHF
>TRBV29-1|few
CSTGSGTSGINNEQFF
>TRBV4-2|-
CASSQAGTDFNEKLFF
>TRBV20-1|-
CSASTRSVGNTEAFF
>TRBV29-1|-
CSVLGQSYEQYF
>TRBV20-1|many
CSAPRAGVGDTQYF
>TRBV5-5|many
CASRRDPRGGTDTQYF
>TRBV29-1|-
CSVAPGGEQYF
>TRBV12-3/TRBV12-4|few
CASSLSRQPQHF
>TRBV29-1|-
CSAGSGTKNHNEQFF
>TRBV27|many
CASSNPLGLAGVHEQFF
>TRBV20-1|many
CSATDPKNYGYTF
>TRBV20-1|few
CGTGTGYEQYF
>TRBV10-3|few
CAIADWTYEQYF
>TRBV5-1|many
CASSLGLAVNTGELFF
>TRBV10-3|once
CATGTSEETQYF
>TRBV11-1|-
CASSLATKGKTSTDTQYF
>TRBV5-4|-
CASSAYPGERFF
>TRBV12-3/TRBV12-4|-
CASSPSGRNLYEQYF
>TRBV11-1|-
CASSPLPPGQTYNEQFF
>TRBV9|-
CASSASGTLYEQYF
>TRBV29-1|-
CSGRAYNEQFF
>TRBV20-1|-
CSAPRRQGVGETQYF
>TRBV5-1|-
CASSSGEGSYNEQFF
>TRBV7-2|few
CASSLTTGASYEQYF
>TRBV3-1|many
CASSQSQGVRRQQPQHF
>TRBV5-5|many
CASSLVASQGKYGYTF
>TRBV10-3|few
CAISESDSVGGRRDGEFF
>TRBV6-1|few
CASSGHSSGNTIYF